These 28 T cell receptor beta chains share one sample of origin, sequenced in a study of OX40 agonist ivuxolimab in advanced cancers. Profiled with immunoSEQ multiplex PCR; TCRdb holds only in-frame clones, not every one. The sample consists of tens of thousands of clones, 80% to 90% of them appearing once. The source material was CD4+ or CD8+ T cells sorted from blood, sampled in a trial of the OX40 agonist ivuxolimab. All receptors derive from an adult with an advanced solid tumor such as melanoma, head and neck, liver or kidney cancer.

This chain joins TRBV5-1 and TRBJ1-2; 8 bases fit TRBD1. The CDR3 has 14 residues. CDR1 and CDR2 (germline): SGHRS, YFSETQ. The trim removed 2 bases at V and 6 bases at J, leaving 6 bases unmatched. CDR3 sequence: CASSFTGTGDGYTF. CDR3 bases: TGCGCCAGCAGCTTTACCGGGACAGGAGATGGCTACACCTTC.

This chain joins TRBV7-8 and TRBJ2-7; 10 bases line up with TRBD1. The CDR3 spans 15 residues. After removal of 4 bases from V and 5 bases from J, the junction contained 8 bases not matched to a gene. Germline loops: CDR1 SGHVS, CDR2 FQNEAQ. DNA for the CDR3: TGTGCCAGCAGCTCCAGGACAGGGGGTTTCAACGAGCAGTACTTC. As protein: CASSSRTGGFNEQYF.

V gene TRBV7-2 combines with J gene TRBJ2-5; D not certain. With 1 base removed from V and 5 bases from J, the gap between germline ends came to 14 bases. Germline V gene data show CDR1 as SGHTA and CDR2 as FQGNSA. This CDR3 has 15 amino acids. The CDR3 loop is CASSLGMVRAETQYF. Here the CDR3 DNA reads TGTGCCAGCAGCTTAGGCATGGTCCGCGCGGAGACCCAGTACTTC.

This sequence joins TRBV12-5 and TRBJ2-1; 12 bases fit TRBD2. Germline CDR1 reads LGHNT; CDR2 reads FRNRAP. Germline trimming cut 1 base from V and 2 bases from J; bases unmatched to any gene: 0. The CDR3 is made up of 16 amino acids. In DNA form, the CDR3 reads TGTGCTAGTGGTTTGGGGACTAGCGGGGCCTACAATGAGCAGTTCTTC. It yields the protein CASGLGTSGAYNEQFF. Drawing the rest from reference TRBV12-5 and TRBJ2-1, the complete variable domain is DARVTQTPRHKVTEMGQEVTMRCQPILGHNTVFWYRQTMMQGLELLAYFRNRAPLDDSGMPKDRFSAEMPDATLATLKIQPSEPRDSAVYFCASGLGTSGAYNEQFFGPGTRLTVL.

Only one count was recorded for this clone. The chain links TRBV12-1 to TRBJ2-2; the D call in the table, TRBD2, was not verified against the DNA. TRBV12-1 is assigned pseudogene status. The CDR3 runs to 18 residues. In nucleotides, the CDR3 is TGTGCCAGCAGCCCTCGACTCACTAGCGGAATTAACACCGGGGAGCTGTTTTTT. Protein sequence: CASSPRLTSGINTGELFF.

The chain is built from TRBV11-1 and TRBJ2-1; TRBD2 agrees at 8 bases. CDR1 and CDR2 from the germline V gene are SGHAT and FQDESV (reference sequence). The CDR3 contains 15 residues. Germline trimming cut 1 base from V and 11 bases from J; bases unmatched to any gene: 10. The CDR3 protein is CASSLGGTSKGQQFF. As DNA, the CDR3 is TGTGCCAGCAGCTTAGGCGGGACTAGTAAAGGGCAGCAGTTCTTC.

V gene TRBV11-2 combines with J gene TRBJ1-4, with a possible D match to TRBD1 (5 bases). CDR1 is SGHAT, CDR2 FQNNGV, per germline. Trimming shortened V by 1 base and J by 12 bases, and 9 bases separated the two germline ends. The CDR3 spans 12 residues. This CDR3 is CASSLVQGELFF. The CDR3 DNA follows: TGTGCCAGCAGCTTAGTGCAGGGAGAACTGTTTTTT.

The V call is TRBV18, the J call TRBJ2-1; the D is unclear. CDR3 length equals 13 residues. CDR1 and CDR2 from the germline V gene are KGHSH and LQKENI. Deletions cut 2 bases from V and 3 bases from J, with 5 bases between. In DNA form, the CDR3 reads TGTGCCAGCTCACCAGGGCTCTACAATGAGCAGTTCTTC. Translating gives CASSPGLYNEQFF. Supplemented by reference TRBV18 and TRBJ2-1, the full variable domain reads NAGVMQNPRHLVRRRGQEARLRCSPMKGHSHVYWYRQLPEEGLKFMVYLQKENIIDESGMPKERFSAEFPKEGPSILRIQQVVRGDSAAYFCASSPGLYNEQFFGPGTRLTVL.

The rearrangement uses TRBV16 and TRBJ1-2, with 9 bases identical to TRBD1. Losses at the gene ends were 2 bases for V and 8 bases for J; bases not matched to a gene: 9. Germline values: CDR1 KGHSY, CDR2 FQNENV. This CDR3 comprises 15 residues. Here the CDR3 reads CASSQRDRVFEGYTF. The CDR3 DNA reads TGTGCCAGCAGCCAAAGGGACAGGGTATTCGAGGGCTACACCTTC.

The chain combines TRBV5-1 with TRBJ2-7; D perhaps matches TRBD1 (8 bases). Trimming shortened V by 4 bases and J by 7 bases, and 18 bases separated the two germline ends. Germline-derived CDR1 and CDR2 are SGHRS and YFSETQ. The CDR3 spans 14 residues. CDR3 in amino acids: CASSAGQGGEEQYF. The CDR3 coding sequence is TGCGCCAGCAGCGCAGGACAGGGAGGGGAAGAGCAGTACTTC. The variable domain in full, completed from reference TRBV5-1 and TRBJ2-7, reads KAGVTQTPRYLIKTRGQQVTLSCSPISGHRSVSWYQQTPGQGLQFLFEYFSETQRNKGNFPGRFSGRQFSNSRSEMNVSTLELGDSALYLCASSAGQGGEEQYFGPGTRLTVT.

The genes are TRBV28 and TRBJ1-2; perhaps TRBD1 as D (6 bases). The CDR3 consists of 13 residues. V shed 6 bases and J shed 8 bases, with 16 bases lying between them. Germline CDR1 MDHEN, CDR2 SYDVKM. CDR3 amino acids: CASSREGQGGYTF. The CDR3 nucleotides read TGTGCCAGCAGCCGGGAGGGGCAGGGGGGCTACACCTTC.

The gene calls are TRBV29-1 and TRBJ2-7, with D uncertain. Trimming stripped 3 bases from V and 5 bases from J, with 20 bases between. The CDR3 runs 15 residues. Germline V gene lookup returns CDR1 SQVTM and CDR2 ANQGSEA. CDR3 bases: TGCAGCGTTGATCCTGGGAATCGGCTTGGGAACGAGCAGTACTTC. Its protein is CSVDPGNRLGNEQYF.

The chain has TRBV18 and TRBJ2-7; 7 bases match TRBD1. Trimming removed 4 bases from V and 2 bases from J; junction bases left unmatched: 14. This CDR3 has 17 amino acids. Per germline, CDR1 KGHSH and CDR2 LQKENI. CDR3 DNA: TGTGCCAGCTCACTTACGCACGGGACAGAAAATCCCTACGAGCAGTACTTC. Its translation is CASSLTHGTENPYEQYF.

This rearrangement joins TRBV28 to TRBJ2-7, with 11 bases matching TRBD1. J was trimmed by 4 bases and V by 5 bases; bases with no gene match: 10. Germline V gives CDR1 MDHEN, CDR2 SYDVKM. The CDR3 is 16 amino acids. CDR3 amino acids: CASSLISGQGAYEQYF. DNA for the CDR3: TGTGCCAGCAGTCTAATCTCAGGACAGGGGGCTTACGAGCAGTACTTC. The full variable domain, rest sourced from reference TRBV28 and TRBJ2-7, is DVKVTQSSRYLVKRTGEKVFLECVQDMDHENMFWYRQDPGLGLRLIYFSYDVKMKEKGDIPEGYSVSREKKERFSLILESASTNQTSMYLCASSLISGQGAYEQYFGPGTRLTVT.

V is TRBV6-5 and J is TRBJ1-4, with TRBD1 matching over 11 bases. The CDR3 length is 15 residues. V trimming: 9 bases; J trimming: 7 bases; junction bases outside the gene matches: 10. The germline V gene has CDR1 MNHEY and CDR2 SVGAGI. CDR3 coding DNA: TGTGCCAGTGCCGCGGGACAGGGGGGAAGTGAAAAACTGTTTTTT. This gives the protein CASAAGQGGSEKLFF.

Only a few counts were recorded for this clone. The chain has TRBV5-1 and TRBJ1-2, with 7 bases identical to TRBD1. CDR3 length: 13 residues. The V gene's germline CDR1 is SGHRS and CDR2 YFSETQ. V shed 1 base, J shed 6 bases, and the junction held 3 bases outside the gene matches. In DNA form, the CDR3 reads TGCGCCAGCAGCTTGAACAGGGGTGATGGCTACACCTTC. Its protein is CASSLNRGDGYTF.

The chain joins TRBV18 to TRBJ2-7; D tentatively reads TRBD1 or TRBD2 (7 bases each). Germline CDR1 reads KGHSH; CDR2 reads LQKENI. The length of the CDR3 is 16 residues. The V end was cut by 6 bases, the J end by 4 bases, with 22 bases between. CDR3 DNA: TGTGCCAGCTCCCGAAGTTCGCAGGGGGAGGGATACGAGCAGTACTTC. Translation: CASSRSSQGEGYEQYF.

The chain has TRBV5-1 and TRBJ1-4; D gene uncertain. V lost 4 bases, J lost 4 bases, and 11 bases lay in between. CDR3 length equals 14 residues. Germline values: CDR1 SGHRS, CDR2 YFSETQ. The CDR3 DNA is TGCGCCAGCAGCGCTCACGGGGATAATGAAAAACTGTTTTTT. It encodes CASSAHGDNEKLFF.

The V call is TRBV5-1, the J call TRBJ2-5; 12 bases line up with TRBD2. V was pared by 4 bases and J by 1 base, with 8 bases of the junction left unmatched. Germline-derived CDR1 and CDR2 are SGHRS and YFSETQ. The CDR3 runs 17 residues. In nucleotides, the CDR3 is TGCGCCAGCAGCGGGAAGACTAGCGGGAGACCCCAAGAGACCCAGTACTTC. Amino acid sequence: CASSGKTSGRPQETQYF.

The chain is built from TRBV7-2 and TRBJ1-5; D uncertain. The CDR3 spans 13 residues. CDR1 and CDR2 from the germline V gene are SGHTA and FQGNSA. The V end lost 4 bases, the J end lost 3 bases, and 7 bases lay between the germline ends. DNA of the CDR3: TGTGCCAGCAGCTCCTTACCCAATCAGCCCCAGCATTTT. Its protein product is CASSSLPNQPQHF.

The chain has TRBV5-6 and TRBJ2-1, with TRBD1 identical over 9 bases. This CDR3 region has 18 residues. The V gene end was trimmed by 4 bases and the J gene end by 0 bases; junction bases not matched to a gene: 11. CDR1 is SGHDT and CDR2 is YYEEEE in the germline V gene. In DNA form, the CDR3 reads TGTGCCAGCAGCGAAAGTCCCGGGACAGGGAGCTCCTACAATGAGCAGTTCTTC. It encodes CASSESPGTGSSYNEQFF.

The CDR3 bases are TGTGCCAGCAGCTTAGGTCTGGAAAACACCATATATTTT. Translating gives CASSLGLENTIYF. V gene TRBV5-4 combines with J gene TRBJ1-3; D ambiguous. Germline V gene lookup returns CDR1 SGHNT and CDR2 YYREEE (reference sequence). Trimming removed 2 bases at V and 6 bases at J, with 9 bases between. The CDR3 has 13 residues.

The rearrangement joins TRBV7-9 to TRBJ2-7, with 13 nucleotides matching TRBD2. Germline loops: CDR1 SEHNR, CDR2 FQNEAQ (reference sequence). This CDR3 comprises 18 residues. Unmatched junction bases numbered 14, after V lost 5 bases and J lost 4 bases. The CDR3 here is CASSTSLGLAGNLYEQYF. CDR3 coding DNA: TGTGCCAGCAGCACCAGTTTGGGACTAGCGGGAAATCTTTACGAGCAGTACTTC.

The CDR3 loop reads CACQGFPNTGELFF. CDR3 sequence (DNA): TGTGCCTGTCAGGGCTTTCCCAACACCGGGGAGCTGTTTTTT. V gene TRBV28 combines with J gene TRBJ2-2, with D tentatively TRBD1 (5 bases). There are 14 residues in the CDR3. CDR1 and CDR2 (germline): MDHEN, SYDVKM. Trimming removed 11 bases at V and 2 bases at J, with 15 bases between.

The CDR3 nucleotides are TGTGCCAGCAGCGGAGCGGGACAAGAGACCCAGTACTTC. Encoded protein: CASSGAGQETQYF. The chain joins TRBV9 to TRBJ2-5; 7 bases align to TRBD2. This CDR3 is built from 13 residues. V lost 3 bases, J lost 2 bases, and 1 base stayed unmatched. Looked up from germline, CDR1 is SGDLS and CDR2 is YYNGEE.

The chain recombines TRBV29-1 with TRBJ2-5, with TRBD1 matching over 7 bases. The J call could be wrong; TRBJ2-7 is a better fit for the DNA end. The V gene's germline CDR1 is SQVTM and CDR2 ANQGSEA. The CDR3 length is 14 residues. The CDR3 DNA is TGCAGCGTGATGTACGGGACAGTTTCCTACGAGCAGTACTTC. This sequence encodes CSVMYGTVSYEQYF.

This clone was found once. The V call is TRBV28, the J call TRBJ2-7, with D perhaps matching TRBD1 or TRBD2 (5 bases each). Germline loops: CDR1 MDHEN, CDR2 SYDVKM. The CDR3 is 11 amino acids. This CDR3 reads CGGKNTYEQYF. The CDR3 DNA sequence: TGTGGGGGGAAAAACACCTACGAGCAGTACTTC. Full variable domain (remainder filled in from reference TRBV28 and TRBJ2-7): DVKVTQSSRYLVKRTGEKVFLECVQDMDHENMFWYRQDPGLGLRLIYFSYDVKMKEKGDIPEGYSVSREKKERFSLILESASTNQTSMYLCGGKNTYEQYFGPGTRLTVT.

V gene TRBV2 combines with J gene TRBJ2-4; D is unclear. Germline V gene sequence: CDR1 SNHLY, CDR2 FYNNEI. The CDR3 totals 14 residues. Trimming removed 6 bases at V and 5 bases at J, with 14 bases between. The CDR3 nucleotides read TGTGCCAGCAGGGAATACGGGCTCGAAAACATTCAGTACTTC. This encodes CASREYGLENIQYF.